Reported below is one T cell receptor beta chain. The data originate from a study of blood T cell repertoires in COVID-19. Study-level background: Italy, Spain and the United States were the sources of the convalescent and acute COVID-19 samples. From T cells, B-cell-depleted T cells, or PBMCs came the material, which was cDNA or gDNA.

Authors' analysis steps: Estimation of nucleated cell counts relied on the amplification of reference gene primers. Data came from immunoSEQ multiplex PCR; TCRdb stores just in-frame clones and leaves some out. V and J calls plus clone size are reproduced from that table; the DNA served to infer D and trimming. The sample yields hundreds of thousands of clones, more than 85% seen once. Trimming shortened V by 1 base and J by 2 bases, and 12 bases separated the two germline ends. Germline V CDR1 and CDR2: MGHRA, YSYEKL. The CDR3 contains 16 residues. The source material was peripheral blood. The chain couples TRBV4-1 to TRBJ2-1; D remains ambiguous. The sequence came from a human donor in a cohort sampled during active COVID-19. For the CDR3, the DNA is TGCGCCAGCAGCCAAGGGCTAGAAGGAGCCTACAATGAGCAGTTCTTC. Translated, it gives CASSQGLEGAYNEQFF.